The clone carrying this T cell receptor (beta chain) was seen only a few times. Its antigen is not identified. These data come from a study of T cell repertoires in cytomegalovirus infection. There are 16 residues in the CDR3. Germline values: CDR1 MNHEY, CDR2 SVGAGI. V lost 0 bases and J 0 bases, leaving 11 bases between the germline ends. TCRdb recomputed calls from the reads with MiXCR, one row per CDR3 protein. The table includes under 300,000 distinct CDR3 sequences, 20% to 25% detected once. V gene TRBV6-5 combines with J gene TRBJ1-2, with D hard to call. The sequenced sample was cultured PBMCs, obtained from culture after CMV antigen stimulation. This TCR derives from a human donor in good health (CMV status not recorded). Some clones in this sample may be carry-over from other donors' samples. DNA of the CDR3: TGTGCCAGCAGTTACTCGGGAGAGTTGACTAACTATGGCTACACCTTC. Its translation is CASSYSGELTNYGYTF.